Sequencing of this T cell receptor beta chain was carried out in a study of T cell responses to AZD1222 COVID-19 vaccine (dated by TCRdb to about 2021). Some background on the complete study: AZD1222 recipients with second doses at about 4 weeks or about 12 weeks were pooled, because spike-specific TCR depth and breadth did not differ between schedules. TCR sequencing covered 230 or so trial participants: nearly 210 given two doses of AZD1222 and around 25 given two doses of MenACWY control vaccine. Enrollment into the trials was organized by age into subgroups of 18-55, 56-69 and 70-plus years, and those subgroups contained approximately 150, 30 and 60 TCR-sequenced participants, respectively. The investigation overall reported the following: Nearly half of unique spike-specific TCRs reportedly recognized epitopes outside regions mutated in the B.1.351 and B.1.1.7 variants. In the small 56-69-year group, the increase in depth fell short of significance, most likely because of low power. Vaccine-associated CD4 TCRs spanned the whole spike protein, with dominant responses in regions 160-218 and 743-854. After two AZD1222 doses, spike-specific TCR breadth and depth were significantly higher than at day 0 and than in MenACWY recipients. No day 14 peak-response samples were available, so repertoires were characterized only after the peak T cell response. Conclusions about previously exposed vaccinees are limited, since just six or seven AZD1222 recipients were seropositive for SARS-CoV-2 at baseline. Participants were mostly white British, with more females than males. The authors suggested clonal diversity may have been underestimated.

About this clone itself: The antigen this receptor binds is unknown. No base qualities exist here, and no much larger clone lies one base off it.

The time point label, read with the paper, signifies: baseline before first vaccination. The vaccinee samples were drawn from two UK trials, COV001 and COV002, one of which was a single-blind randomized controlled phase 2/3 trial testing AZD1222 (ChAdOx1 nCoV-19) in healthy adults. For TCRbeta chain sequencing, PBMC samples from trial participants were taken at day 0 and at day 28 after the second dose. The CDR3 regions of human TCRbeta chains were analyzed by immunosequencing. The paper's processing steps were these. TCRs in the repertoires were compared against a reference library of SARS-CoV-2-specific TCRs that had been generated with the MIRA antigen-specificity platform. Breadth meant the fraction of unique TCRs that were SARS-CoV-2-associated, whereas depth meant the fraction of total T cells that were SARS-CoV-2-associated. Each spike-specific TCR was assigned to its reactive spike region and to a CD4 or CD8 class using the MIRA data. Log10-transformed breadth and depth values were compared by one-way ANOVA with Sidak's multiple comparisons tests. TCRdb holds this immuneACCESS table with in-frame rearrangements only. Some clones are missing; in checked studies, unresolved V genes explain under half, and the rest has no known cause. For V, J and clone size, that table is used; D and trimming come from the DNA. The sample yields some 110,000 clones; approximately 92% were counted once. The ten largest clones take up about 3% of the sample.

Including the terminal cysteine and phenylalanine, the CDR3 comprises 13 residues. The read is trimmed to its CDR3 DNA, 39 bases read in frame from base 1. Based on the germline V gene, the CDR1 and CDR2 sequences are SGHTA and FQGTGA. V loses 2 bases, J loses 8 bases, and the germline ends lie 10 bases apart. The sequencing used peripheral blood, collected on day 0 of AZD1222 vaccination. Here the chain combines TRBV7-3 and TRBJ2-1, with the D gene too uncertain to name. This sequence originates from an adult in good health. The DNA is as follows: TGTGCCAGCAGCTTATATGAGGAAGATGAGCAGTTCTTC. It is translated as CASSLYEEDEQFF.